This is a list of T cell receptor beta chains from one sample in a study of T cell responses to AZD1222 COVID-19 vaccine. TCRdb keeps only in-frame clones here, not all; method: immunoSEQ multiplex PCR. The sample includes 120,000 or so clones, 75% to 90% of them seen just once. Sequences were derived from peripheral blood, sampled on day 0 of AZD1222 vaccination. The receptors here all came from an adult in good health. Each CDR3 is given with its conserved first and last residue. D genes are given only for firm matches. Some rows mark clone size as missing; the rest say once, few, many or name a class of expanded clone.

CATSQTSGGFGSSYNEQFF	TGTGCCACCAGTCAGACTAGCGGGGGATTCGGAAGCTCCTACAATGAGCAGTTCTTC	TRBV24-1	TRBJ2-1	TRBD2	.
CASSSPLLTEWDTEAFF	TGTGCCAGCAGCTCACCCCTATTGACAGAGTGGGACACTGAAGCTTTCTTT	TRBV5-5	TRBJ1-1	.	.
CASTRTENYGYTF	TGTGCCAGCACCAGGACAGAGAACTATGGCTACACCTTC	TRBV7-9	TRBJ1-2	.	.
CASSLGGFRTQYF	TGTGCCAGCAGCTTAGGGGGGTTTAGGACCCAGTACTTC	TRBV7-2	TRBJ2-5	.	.
CASSQPGQARSGANVLTF	TGCGCCAGCAGCCAACCAGGACAGGCGCGCTCTGGGGCCAACGTCCTGACTTTC	TRBV4-1	TRBJ2-6	TRBD1	.
CASSSIGGRQAGYGYTF	TGTGCCAGCAGTTCCATAGGGGGGCGACAGGCAGGGTATGGCTACACCTTC	TRBV28	TRBJ1-2	.	once
CASSPGGNQPQHF	TGTGCCAGCAGCCCAGGGGGCAATCAGCCCCAGCATTTT	TRBV11-2	TRBJ1-5	.	.
CASSRGLQQFF	TGTGCCAGCAGTCGGGGACTCCAGCAGTTCTTC	TRBV12-3/TRBV12-4	TRBJ2-1	.	.
CAWTRDFDNSPLHF	TGTGCCTGGACCCGGGACTTTGATAATTCACCCCTCCACTTT	TRBV30	TRBJ1-6	.	.
CASSYSGRGGGYTF	TGTGCCAGCAGTTACTCGGGCAGGGGGGGTGGCTACACCTTC	TRBV6-5	TRBJ1-2	TRBD1	.
CASSSQNLAKNIQYF	TGTGCCAGCAGCTCCCAGAATTTAGCCAAAAACATTCAGTACTTC	TRBV21-1	TRBJ2-4	.	few
CASSLDHSGNTIYF	TGCGCCAGCAGCTTGGACCACTCTGGAAACACCATATATTTT	TRBV5-1	TRBJ1-3	.	.
CASSLSSNAEAFF	TGTGCCAGCAGCTTATCGAGTAACGCTGAAGCTTTCTTT	TRBV11-3	TRBJ1-1	.	.
CASSIGLQETQYF	TGTGCCAGTAGTATAGGACTGCAAGAGACCCAGTACTTC	TRBV19	TRBJ2-5	.	.
CAWSLGQFNEQFF	TGTGCCTGGAGTTTAGGACAGTTCAATGAGCAGTTCTTC	TRBV30	TRBJ2-1	.	once
CASSLPGNPHQPQHF	TGTGCCAGCAGCTTGCCAGGTAACCCTCATCAGCCCCAGCATTTT	TRBV5-8	TRBJ1-5	.	.
CASRSLADNEQFF	TGTGCCAGCCGCTCACTAGCGGACAATGAGCAGTTCTTC	TRBV5-4	TRBJ2-1	TRBD2	.
CASSIGGIGYGYTF	TGTGCCAGCAGCATAGGGGGAATTGGCTATGGCTACACCTTC	TRBV7-9	TRBJ1-2	.	.
CASSSTEFTGELFF	TGTGCCAGCAGTTCAACAGAATTTACCGGGGAGCTGTTTTTT	TRBV11-3	TRBJ2-2	.	.
CASSESTTGAKSNSPLHF	TGCGCCAGCAGTGAGTCGACCACCGGGGCGAAGAGTAATTCACCCCTCCACTTT	TRBV10-1	TRBJ1-6	.	.
CASSGGRQETQYF	TGTGCCAGTTCAGGGGGCAGACAAGAGACCCAGTACTTC	TRBV19	TRBJ2-5	TRBD1	.
CSAREREFF	TGCAGTGCTAGAGAACGGGAGTTCTTC	TRBV20-1	TRBJ2-1	.	.
CASGGVGTYEQYF	TGTGCCAGCGGGGGGGTGGGAACCTACGAGCAGTACTTC	TRBV2	TRBJ2-7	TRBD2	few
CASSILTGTYGYTF	TGCGCCAGCAGCATCTTGACAGGGACCTATGGCTACACCTTC	TRBV5-1	TRBJ1-2	TRBD1	.
CASSMKHNEQFF	TGTGCCAGTAGTATGAAGCACAATGAGCAGTTCTTC	TRBV19	TRBJ2-1	.	.
CASSEGPGPNYGYTF	TGTGCCAGCAGTGAAGGACCTGGGCCTAACTATGGCTACACCTTC	TRBV6-1	TRBJ1-2	.	.
CASSPSGAPNEKLFF	TGTGCCAGCTCACCGTCGGGTGCCCCTAATGAAAAACTGTTTTTT	TRBV18	TRBJ1-4	.	.
CAWSRGNYGYTF	TGTGCCTGGAGTAGGGGTAACTATGGCTACACCTTC	TRBV30	TRBJ1-2	.	.
CASSIGLAGGNEQFF	TGCGCCAGCAGCATCGGACTAGCAGGTGGCAATGAGCAGTTCTTC	TRBV5-1	TRBJ2-1	TRBD2	.
CASSLSGNTIYF	TGTGCCAGCAGCCTCTCTGGAAACACCATATATTTT	TRBV12-3/TRBV12-4	TRBJ1-3	.	.
CASSLTAPWNTEAFF	TGTGCCAGCAGTTTAACCGCTCCGTGGAACACTGAAGCTTTCTTT	TRBV27	TRBJ1-1	.	.
CASSLLPGQPEYEQYF	TGTGCCAGCAGCTTACTACCCGGACAGCCTGAGTACGAGCAGTACTTC	TRBV7-9	TRBJ2-7	.	.
CASSPSADYNSPLHF	TGTGCCAGCAGCCCTAGCGCAGATTATAATTCACCCCTCCACTTT	TRBV11-2	TRBJ1-6	.	.
CASGLGGSFTDTQYF	TGTGCCAGCGGGCTAGGCGGTTCATTCACAGATACGCAGTATTTT	TRBV6-5	TRBJ2-3	.	.
CAWSAPNRDRGLYEQYF	TGTGCCTGGAGTGCCCCGAACCGGGACAGGGGGTTGTACGAGCAGTACTTC	TRBV30	TRBJ2-7	TRBD1	few
CASSLWLAGGTDTQYF	TGTGCCAGCAGTTTGTGGCTAGCGGGGGGCACAGATACGCAGTATTTT	TRBV28	TRBJ2-3	TRBD2	.
CASSQMDGEKLFF	TGTGCCAGCAGCCAAATGGACGGAGAAAAACTGTTTTTT	TRBV3-1/TRBV3-2	TRBJ1-4	.	.
CASSPQGAGGYTF	TGTGCCAGCAGTCCTCAGGGGGCGGGTGGCTACACCTTC	TRBV2	TRBJ1-2	TRBD1	once
CASTPRQTTNYGYTF	TGTGCCAGCACCCCGCGACAGACAACTAACTATGGCTACACCTTC	TRBV7-2	TRBJ1-2	.	.
CASSLGGRANEKLFF	TGTGCCAGCAGTTTAGGAGGTAGAGCTAATGAAAAACTGTTTTTT	TRBV28	TRBJ1-4	.	.
CASSLGETGRNEKLFF	TGTGCCAGCAGCTTAGGGGAGACAGGGCGTAATGAAAAACTGTTTTTT	TRBV7-8	TRBJ1-4	TRBD1	.
CATSMLAGGINEQFF	TGTGCCACCAGTATGTTAGCGGGAGGAATCAATGAGCAGTTCTTC	TRBV24-1	TRBJ2-1	TRBD2	.
CASTSRLAGYNEQFF	TGTGCCAGCACCTCTCGACTAGCGGGTTACAATGAGCAGTTCTTC	TRBV27	TRBJ2-1	TRBD2	.
CASSLRVIAGTNEQFF	TGTGCCAGCAGCTTAAGGGTAATAGCGGGGACCAATGAGCAGTTCTTC	TRBV7-2	TRBJ2-1	TRBD2	.
CASNDGLRRQYF	TGTGCCAGCAACGACGGACTCCGCAGACAGTATTTT	TRBV6-5	TRBJ2-3	.	.
CATSRDSNQPQHF	TGTGCCACCAGCAGGGACTCCAATCAGCCCCAGCATTTT	TRBV24-1	TRBJ1-5	.	.
CASSVGQSTDTQYF	TGCGCCAGCAGCGTCGGACAGTCCACAGATACGCAGTATTTT	TRBV5-1	TRBJ2-3	.	.
CASSERPSSRSTDTQYF	TGTGCCAGCAGCGAGCGACCTAGCTCCCGGAGCACAGATACGCAGTATTTT	TRBV7-2	TRBJ2-3	.	.